Given below is one T cell receptor (beta chain) in context. Its target is not known. This sample was included in a study of T-cell reconstitution after alpha-beta-depleted transplantation in children. General study points: From newly produced T cells came most of the T-cell counts and diversity one year after transplant.

The CDR3 consists of 16 residues. Looked up from germline, CDR1 is SGHTA and CDR2 is FQGNSA. V lost 4 bases and J lost 10; bases outside the gene matches: 13. The authors prepared the TCRbeta library with unique molecular identifiers. From the PCR reads, TCRdb called clonotypes with MiXCR, one entry per CDR3 protein. The table records about 540,000 distinct CDR3 sequences, roughly 27% of them present only once. This sample comprised PBMCs, obtained before TCRalphabeta/CD19-depleted stem cell transplant. The TCR originated in a boy under three years old with Wiskott-Aldrich syndrome, due to receive a stem cell transplant. The chain employs TRBV7-2 and TRBJ2-1; 10 bases fit TRBD2. CDR3 loop: CASSSRLAGAAGEQFF. CDR3 in DNA: TGTGCCAGCAGCTCTCGACTAGCGGGCGCAGCAGGGGAGCAGTTCTTC.